This passage covers 19 T cell receptor beta chains from one sample sequenced in a study of shared clonotypes between healthy human individuals. Sequencing used immunoSEQ multiplex PCR; TCRdb keeps in-frame clones, though not all of them. This sample has 450,000 or so clones, with roughly three quarters found just once. Sequencing was performed on PBMCs. The source is a woman aged 40-49 years in good health. Some clones in this sample may be carry-over from other donors' samples.

The chain is built from TRBV11-3 and TRBJ2-7, with D hard to call. CDR1 is SGHNT, CDR2 YENEEA, per germline. V lost 4 bases and J 3 bases, leaving 7 bases between the germline ends. The CDR3 covers 12 residues. The CDR3 DNA is TGTGCCAGCAGCTCTGATGGCTACGAGCAGTACTTC. Protein product: CASSSDGYEQYF. Full variable domain (outside the CDR3, taken from reference TRBV11-3 and TRBJ2-7): EAGVVQSPRYKIIEKKQPVAFWCNPISGHNTLYWYLQNLGQGPELLIRYENEEAVDDSQLPKDRFSAERLKGVDSTLKIQPAELGDSAVYLCASSSDGYEQYFGPGTRLTVT.

The chain links TRBV7-2 to TRBJ2-7, with D possibly matching TRBD1 (6 bases). This CDR3 region has 13 residues. CDR1 and CDR2 from the germline V gene are SGHTA and FQGNSA. V dropped 6 bases and J dropped 1 base, with 10 bases sitting between them. The CDR3 DNA sequence: TGTGCCAGCAGTTACAGGGTTTCCTACGAGCAGTACTTC. It yields the protein CASSYRVSYEQYF. Filled out from reference TRBV7-2 and TRBJ2-7, the complete variable domain reads GAGVSQSPSNKVTEKGKDVELRCDPISGHTALYWYRQSLGQGLEFLIYFQGNSAPDKSGLPSDRFSAERTGGSVSTLTIQRTQQEDSAVYLCASSYRVSYEQYFGPGTRLTVT.

A note on this clone: Germline is not matched at one junction end, which may reflect a read error. This specimen includes other DNA sequences encoding the same CDR3. The chain joins TRBV7-9 to TRBJ2-3, with a possible D match to TRBD2 (5 bases). From germline, CDR1 is SEHNR and CDR2 FQNEAQ (reference sequence). The CDR3 covers 12 residues. CDR3 in amino acids: CTSSEGLDTQYF. The CDR3 bases are TGTACCAGCAGCGAGGGTTTGGATACGCAGTACTTT.

This chain connects TRBV29-1 to TRBJ2-1; a possible D gene is TRBD2 (6 bases). This CDR3 has 14 amino acids. V was trimmed by 3 bases and J by 7 bases, leaving 16 bases between them. Per germline, CDR1 SQVTM and CDR2 ANQGSEA. CDR3 region: CSVDASAVVNEQFF. As DNA, the CDR3 is TGCAGCGTTGATGCTAGCGCGGTTGTTAATGAGCAGTTCTTC.

This sequence joins TRBV11-2 and TRBJ2-1; possibly TRBD1 for D (5 bases). The CDR3 is 14 amino acids. Germline values: CDR1 SGHAT, CDR2 FQNNGV. V lost 1 base to trimming and J lost 10 bases, with 14 bases between them. The CDR3 DNA reads TGTGCCAGCAGCTTAGTGTCGTCAGGGTGGGAGCAGTTCTTC. Encoded protein: CASSLVSSGWEQFF.

V gene TRBV30 combines with J gene TRBJ2-5, with D possibly being TRBD2 (7 bases). This CDR3 comprises 14 residues. Deletions cut 1 base from V and 4 bases from J, with 13 bases between. The germline CDR1 and CDR2 sequences are GTSNPN and SVGIG (reference sequence). CDR3 protein: CAWSGEGGPETQYF. The CDR3 DNA is TGTGCCTGGAGTGGGGAGGGGGGCCCAGAGACCCAGTACTTC.

CDR3 sequence (DNA): TGTGCCAGCAGTCCGGAGACAGGGGGGAATCAGCCCCAGCATTTT. It specifies CASSPETGGNQPQHF. The chain employs TRBV2 and TRBJ1-5; 9 nucleotides match TRBD1. J was trimmed by 4 bases and V by 5 bases; bases with no gene match: 6. In germline, CDR1 is SNHLY, CDR2 FYNNEI. This CDR3 region has 15 residues.

The chain is built from TRBV20-1 and TRBJ2-5; D is undetermined. With the DNA end fitting TRBJ2-7 better, the J assignment may be wrong. Looked up from germline, CDR1 is DFQATT and CDR2 is SNEGSKA (reference sequence). This CDR3 is 11 amino acids long. CDR3 in DNA: TGCAGTGCTAGAGGGTGGGACGAGCAGTACTTC. It is translated as CSARGWDEQYF.

As to this clone: A read error is the likely source, as a far larger clone sits one nucleotide away. Since the CDR3 does not end with the conserved phenylalanine or tryptophan, this likely comes from a read error. The J gene is TRBJ2-7, the V gene TRBV29-1; D might be TRBD1 (5 bases). CDR1 is SQVTM and CDR2 is ANQGSEA in the germline V gene. There are 13 residues in the CDR3. Trimming left V 4 bases short and J 1 base short, with 11 bases between. For the CDR3, the DNA is TGCAGCGTTGTCAGGGTCGGTTCCTACGAGCAGTACCTC. Encoded protein: CSVVRVGSYEQYL.

This clone appeared once. This likely stems from a read error, as it lies one base from a far larger clone. Distinct nucleotide sequences in the sample also encode this CDR3. The CDR3 DNA reads TGTGCCAGCAGGGGGCTATACACAGATACGCAGTATTTT. Residues: CASRGLYTDTQYF. The rearrangement links TRBV9 to TRBJ2-3; weak D call: TRBD1 (5 bases). V was cut by 5 bases and J by 2 bases, with 9 bases left in between. In germline, CDR1 is SGDLS, CDR2 YYNGEE. The CDR3 contains 13 residues. The variable domain in full, with the rest retrieved from reference TRBV9 and TRBJ2-3, is DSGVTQTPKHLITATGQRVTLRCSPRSGDLSVYWYQQSLDQGLQFLIQYYNGEERAKGNILERFSAQQFPDLHSELNLSSLELGDSALYFCASRGLYTDTQYFGPGTRLTVL.

The V gene is TRBV6-1, the J gene TRBJ1-1; TRBD1 matches 7 bases. This CDR3 has 14 residues. Germline CDR1 and CDR2: MNHNS and SASEGT. V lost 5 bases, J lost 5 bases, and 8 bases stayed unmatched. The CDR3 region has the DNA TGTGCCAGCAGTTTACAGGGGAAAGTAACTGAAGCTTTCTTT. It yields the protein CASSLQGKVTEAFF.

The genes are TRBV6-1 and TRBJ2-1; tentative D call: TRBD2 (5 bases). Germline V CDR1 and CDR2: MNHNS, SASEGT. The CDR3 has 13 residues. V was shortened by 7 bases and J by 9 bases, with 16 bases between the two germline ends. DNA of the CDR3: TGTGCCAGCATTACCGCCTACGCGGGTGAGCAGTTCTTC. It specifies CASITAYAGEQFF.

The CDR3 sequence: CASSSSTGEGYTF. The CDR3, as DNA: TGCGCCAGCAGCTCGTCGACAGGGGAGGGCTACACCTTC. The chain combines TRBV5-1 with TRBJ1-2, with TRBD1 matching over 8 bases. Trimming removed 3 bases from V and 8 bases from J; junction bases left unmatched: 6. From germline, CDR1 is SGHRS and CDR2 YFSETQ. The CDR3 is made up of 13 amino acids.

The rearrangement links TRBV10-2 to TRBJ1-2, with D perhaps matching TRBD1 (5 bases). Germline V CDR1 and CDR2: WSHSY, SAAADI. Trimming shortened V by 7 bases and J by 6 bases, and 15 bases separated the two germline ends. The CDR3 runs to 13 residues. CDR3 coding DNA: TGCGCCAGCATCGCAGGGCCAAGGGATGGCTACACCTTC. As protein: CASIAGPRDGYTF.

This chain connects TRBV9 to TRBJ2-3, with TRBD2 as a possible D gene (6 bases). The CDR3 extends over 14 amino acids. CDR1 and CDR2 (germline): SGDLS, YYNGEE. Trimming left V 4 bases short and J 2 bases short, with 11 bases between. The CDR3 sequence is CASSLSGYTDTQYF. CDR3 DNA sequence: TGTGCCAGCAGCCTTAGCGGATACACAGATACGCAGTATTTT.

The CDR3 loop reads CAIMAEEAYGYTF. CDR3 DNA: TGTGCCATCATGGCGGAGGAGGCCTATGGCTACACCTTC. The rearrangement uses TRBV10-3 and TRBJ1-2, with D unresolved. The CDR3 extends over 13 amino acids. Germline V CDR1 and CDR2: ENHRY, SYGVKD. V was trimmed by 7 bases and J by 4 bases, leaving 13 bases between them.

This clone has only one observation. V gene TRBV5-5 combines with J gene TRBJ1-3; D perhaps matches TRBD1 (5 bases). Germline V gives CDR1 SGHKS, CDR2 YYEKEE (reference sequence). The CDR3 spans 15 residues. V was clipped by 1 base and J by 0 bases, with 8 bases between them. The chain's CDR3 is CASSLPGTSGNTIYF. CDR3 in DNA: TGTGCCAGCAGCTTGCCAGGGACCTCTGGAAACACCATATATTTT.

This clone was found a few times. V usage is TRBV9 and J usage is TRBJ1-5; no firm D call. Germline loops: CDR1 SGDLS, CDR2 YYNGEE. V shed 2 bases and J shed 4 bases, with 13 bases lying between them. The CDR3 loop spans 15 amino acids. DNA of the CDR3: TGTGCCAGCAGCGTGAGTGGGAGTGGGAATCAGCCCCAGCATTTT. Amino acids: CASSVSGSGNQPQHF.

As concerns this clone: The likely explanation is a read error, given a far larger clone one base away. CDR3 loop: CASSPSGIYGCTF. For the CDR3, the DNA is TGTGCCAGTAGTCCGTCCGGTATTTATGGCTGCACCTTC. This sequence joins TRBV19 and TRBJ1-2; D ambiguous. CDR3 size: 13 residues. Germline-derived CDR1 and CDR2 are LNHDA and SQIVND (reference sequence).